This T cell receptor (beta chain) was identified in a study of identical twins. Via MiXCR, TCRdb re-called the 5' RACE reads, giving one row per CDR3 protein. The sample has under 800,000 distinct CDR3 sequences; about 20% are singletons. The CDR3 sequence is 16 residues long. V gave up 8 bases and J gave up 6 bases; unmatched junction bases: 10. This clonotype was seen many times. This sample was shared with a second study, whose subject was T cells expressing NK-cell markers.

Sequenced sample: PBMCs. V and J are TRBV12-3 or TRBV12-4 and TRBJ2-3; 14 bases are a match to TRBD2. This sequence originates from a woman under 30 in good health. CDR3 loop: CASSPGLAGDVDTQYF. The CDR3 DNA reads TGTGCCAGCTCTCCGGGACTAGCGGGAGATGTGGATACGCAGTATTTT.